This T cell receptor (beta chain) is from a study of T cells in Graves' hyperthyroidism and ophthalmopathy (dated by TCRdb to about 2019). For the wider study: Peripheral blood was collected at initial diagnosis, before any treatment. The study also compared thyroid tissue and blood T-cell repertoires from a handful of Graves' hyperthyroidism patients. According to the paper, TCR Vbeta CDR3 sequencing was carried out on over 130 peripheral blood samples, which came from 40 to 45 ophthalmopathy, approximately 78 hyperthyroidism and roughly 17 progressor patients. The 100 discovery patients were randomly split 7:3 into training and test sets. Once sampling was done, hyperthyroidism patients were given methimazole at a starting dose of 30 mg daily, whereas ophthalmopathy patients were given high-dose intravenous methylprednisolone. Whether ophthalmopathy could be predicted prospectively was tested in an independent validation cohort made up of about 18 hyperthyroidism patients plus 17 patients who later progressed to ophthalmopathy. To identify distinguishing TCR V-J signatures, a discovery cohort of about 95 patients was used, comprising 40 to 45 with Graves' ophthalmopathy and around 57 with stable Graves' hyperthyroidism.

There are many counts of this clonotype. Its specific antigen is unknown. No clone much larger than this one lies a single base away; base qualities are absent. Amplification of TCR beta CDR3 regions was carried out from RNA transcripts. For the first round of RT-PCR on the TCR CDR3, the HTBI primer set was used together with the Qiagen OneStep RT-PCR kit. Libraries were constructed in a second round of multiplex PCR, after which size selection and purification were carried out. The libraries were sequenced on an Illumina HiSeq2000 using paired-end 100 bp reads. Per the source publication's procedure: Raw data were processed with SOAPnuke, discarding reads with adapters, uncalled bases, mean Phred below 15, or no exact constant-primer or identifier match. High-quality paired reads were merged using COPE v1.2.5, and each unique nucleotide sequence was defined as a clonotype. MiTCR v1.1 was used to align the clonotypes against IMGT TRBV, TRBD and TRBJ reference segments. Only V-J combinations with frequency above 0.0001, covering 99% to 99.2% of repertoires, were analysed. The TCS score was defined as F50 (clonal expansion) divided by E x V (chaos), with BLOSUM62-based TCRdist calculated between CDR3 peptides within each V-J. Welch's t-statistics and random forest reduced just over 500 V-J features to about 13, which were used in a naive Bayes classifier (R e1071). Clones were called with MiXCR by TCRdb after fastp trimmed the public reads at Q25, and only in-frame beta chains were retained. Each entry merges the rows of one CDR3 protein and shows their most common DNA and genes. The V and J calls, along with clone size, are taken from TCRdb and not from the paper's own processing. This sample is represented by 380,000 or so distinct CDR3 sequences; about a fifth of them were singletons. The ten largest clones capture about 3.7% of the sample.

Overall results and qualifications from the work: Blood samples also contained most of the expanded thyroid clonotypes (frequency above 0.001), which suggests that blood repertoires may reflect thyroid immune responses. In cross-validation, a model built on a 13 V-J signature told ophthalmopathy apart from stable hyperthyroidism with approximately 90% sensitivity and around 81% specificity, and in testing the same model reached 80%/75%. No statistical method was used to fix the sample size in advance, and group allocation was not hidden from the investigators. In validation, the model predicted progression to ophthalmopathy with over 65% sensitivity and about 73% specificity, a median of 6.5 months before onset.

A patient counted as having stable Graves' hyperthyroidism if no progression to ophthalmopathy occurred over 18 months of follow-up. Hyperthyroidism patients were newly diagnosed, had a disease duration of under 2 months, and were aged 18 to 65 years. The study excluded patients with uncontrolled infections, other autoimmune diseases, pregnancy or lactation. Diagnoses were established on the basis of clinical symptoms, serum thyroxine and TRAb, thyroid ultrasound, and orbital computed tomography. Ficoll-Paque density gradient centrifugation was used to isolate PBMCs from 9.5 to 10 ml of fresh peripheral blood. Total RNA was extracted with Trizol reagent, and quality was checked on an Agilent 2100 Bioanalyzer. The germline V gene encodes CDR1 MNHNS and CDR2 SASEGT. Trimming removed 5 bases from V and 6 bases from J, leaving 19 bases between the germline ends. The CDR3, cysteine through phenylalanine, is 16 amino acids long. The only DNA kept is the CDR3, 48 bases in frame from the first base.

The sample was blood. The clonotype comes from a woman aged 18-35 years with Graves' hyperthyroidism. Recombination connected TRBV6-1 to TRBJ2-2; matching of 5 bases hints at TRBD1 as the D gene. In nucleotide form, the sequence is TGTGCCAGCAGTCCCCTGGCGCAGGGCTCCGCCGGGGAGCTGTTTTTT. It translates to CASSPLAQGSAGELFF.